One and the same sample provided the 27 T cell receptor beta chains below, sequenced in a study of T cell responses to AZD1222 COVID-19 vaccine. Sequencing was performed with immunoSEQ multiplex PCR; in TCRdb, only in-frame clones are kept and a portion is missing. The sample has more than 150,000 clones, around 93% seen once. The sample here was peripheral blood, taken on day 0 of AZD1222 vaccination. Receptor source: an adult in good health.

This clone came up once. The rearrangement joins TRBV6-5 to TRBJ2-6, with unresolved D. The ends were cut back, 2 bases at V and 0 bases at J, with 8 bases in the middle. The CDR3 has 16 residues. The germline gives CDR1 MNHEY, CDR2 SVGAGI. CDR3 region: CASSYNRPSGANVLTF. The CDR3 DNA reads as TGTGCCAGCAGTTACAATCGGCCCTCTGGGGCCAACGTCCTGACTTTC.

The rearrangement uses TRBV7-9 and TRBJ2-1; unclear D gene. CDR1 and CDR2 (germline): SEHNR, FQNEAQ (reference sequence). Trimming shortened V by 5 bases and J by 8 bases, and 7 bases separated the two germline ends. This CDR3 spans 11 amino acids. In nucleotides, the CDR3 is TGTGCCAGCAGCCCAGTGGATGAGCAGTTCTTC. Translation: CASSPVDEQFF.

The gene calls are TRBV11-2 and TRBJ1-1, with D possibly being TRBD1 (5 bases). Germline loops: CDR1 SGHAT, CDR2 FQNNGV. There are 13 residues in the CDR3. V was shortened by 3 bases and J by 1 base, with 6 bases between the two germline ends. The CDR3 loop reads CASSFTGNTEAFF. The CDR3 bases are TGTGCCAGCAGCTTTACAGGGAACACTGAAGCTTTCTTT.

The rearrangement joins TRBV28 to TRBJ1-5; D unclear. Trimming took 3 bases from V and 1 from J, leaving 10 bases between them. This CDR3 contains 15 residues. The germline V gene encodes CDR1 MDHEN and CDR2 SYDVKM. CDR3 protein: CASSFPGSSNQPQHF. Here the CDR3 DNA reads TGTGCCAGCAGTTTCCCTGGTAGCAGCAATCAGCCCCAGCATTTT.

The chain joins TRBV15 to TRBJ2-3; 7 bases line up with TRBD2. Unmatched junction bases numbered 19, after V lost 3 bases and J lost 4 bases. CDR1 and CDR2 from the germline V gene are LNHNV and YYDKDF (reference sequence). The CDR3 is 19 residues long. The CDR3 nucleotides read TGTGCCACCAGCAGGGAAGCGCCGGCTAGCGGACTTCGGGCAGATACGCAGTATTTT. Translating it yields CATSREAPASGLRADTQYF.

V and J are TRBV5-1 and TRBJ2-2, with D perhaps being TRBD1 or TRBD2 (6 bases each). V lost 3 bases to trimming and J lost 0 bases, with 15 bases between them. CDR1 SGHRS and CDR2 YFSETQ come from the germline V gene. The CDR3 extends over 17 amino acids. The CDR3 DNA sequence: TGCGCCAGCAGCTCCTTGCGGGACAAACCGAACACCGGGGAGCTGTTTTTT. This codes for CASSSLRDKPNTGELFF.

This chain joins TRBV6-5 and TRBJ2-7; 9 bases fit TRBD2. V shed 7 bases, J shed 3 bases, and the junction held 7 bases outside the gene matches. Germline values: CDR1 MNHEY, CDR2 SVGAGI. This CDR3 comprises 14 residues. The CDR3 is CASTTGGGGYEQYF. CDR3 sequence (DNA): TGTGCCAGCACCACCGGCGGGGGGGGCTACGAGCAGTACTTC.

The chain combines TRBV19 with TRBJ1-1; D is unresolved. The V and J ends lost 3 bases and 1 base respectively, with 12 bases between them. This CDR3 is built from 15 residues. Germline V lookup: CDR1 LNHDA, CDR2 SQIVND (reference sequence). In DNA form, the CDR3 reads TGTGCCAGTAGTATTCAGAGGGCAGCGAACACTGAAGCTTTCTTT. Translated: CASSIQRAANTEAFF.

The V call is TRBV6-5, the J call TRBJ2-1; D unresolved. The CDR3 spans 14 residues. The germline CDR1 and CDR2 sequences are MNHEY and SVGAGI. V shed 0 bases and J shed 4 bases, with 7 bases lying between them. CDR3 region: CASSYSKLYNEQFF. CDR3 DNA: TGTGCCAGCAGTTACTCGAAGCTGTACAATGAGCAGTTCTTC.

The chain uses TRBV7-3 and TRBJ1-1; D gene unclear. V was cut by 5 bases and J by 0 bases, with 16 bases left in between. Germline CDR1 reads SGHTA; CDR2 reads FQGTGA. This CDR3 region has 16 residues. CDR3 sequence (DNA): TGTGCCAGCAGCCACCACGGGCAGCTTATGAACACTGAAGCTTTCTTT. Its translation: CASSHHGQLMNTEAFF.

The chain combines TRBV6-5 with TRBJ1-6; a weak D match, TRBD1 (6 bases). The CDR3 length is 14 residues. CDR1 MNHEY and CDR2 SVGAGI come from the germline V gene. Trimming shortened V by 6 bases and J by 7 bases, and 13 bases separated the two germline ends. The CDR3 is CASRTTGKNSPLHF. Written as DNA, the CDR3 is TGTGCCAGCAGGACCACAGGGAAGAATTCACCCCTCCACTTT.

The chain couples TRBV2 to TRBJ1-1; D might be TRBD1 (5 bases). V was cut by 1 base and J by 8 bases, with 5 bases left in between. The CDR3 extends over 11 amino acids. In germline, CDR1 is SNHLY, CDR2 FYNNEI. CDR3 sequence: CASSEDREAFF. As DNA, the CDR3 is TGTGCCAGCAGTGAAGACAGGGAAGCTTTCTTT.

The V and J genes are TRBV29-1 and TRBJ1-5; 10 nucleotides align to TRBD1. Looked up from germline, CDR1 is SQVTM and CDR2 is ANQGSEA. This CDR3 is 15 amino acids long. Trimming took 1 base from V and 2 from J; bases not matched to a gene: 2. The CDR3 protein is CSVEVGTGGNQPQHF. CDR3 nucleotide sequence: TGCAGCGTTGAAGTAGGGACAGGGGGCAATCAGCCCCAGCATTTT.

The V call is TRBV5-1, the J call TRBJ2-1; D remains ambiguous. V was clipped by 5 bases and J by 6 bases, with 9 bases between them. Looked up from germline, CDR1 is SGHRS and CDR2 is YFSETQ. CDR3 size: 12 residues. The CDR3 coding sequence is TGCGCCAGCAGACCTGACTCCAATGAGCAGTTCTTC. Amino acid sequence: CASRPDSNEQFF. The whole variable domain, remainder taken from reference TRBV5-1 and TRBJ2-1, is KAGVTQTPRYLIKTRGQQVTLSCSPISGHRSVSWYQQTPGQGLQFLFEYFSETQRNKGNFPGRFSGRQFSNSRSEMNVSTLELGDSALYLCASRPDSNEQFFGPGTRLTVL.

CDR3 sequence: CASSSFRGANSPLHF. CDR3 sequence (DNA): TGTGCCAGCAGCTCCTTCAGGGGTGCCAATTCACCCCTCCACTTT. The genes are TRBV7-9 and TRBJ1-6, with D maybe TRBD1 (6 bases). V lost 4 bases and J lost 7, with 14 bases in between. The V gene's germline CDR1 is SEHNR and CDR2 FQNEAQ (reference sequence). CDR3 length equals 15 residues.

Points on this clone: The junction and the germline gene differ at one end; a read error may be behind it. The chain is built from TRBV7-7 and TRBJ1-3; TRBD1 matches 11 bases. The CDR3 spans 16 residues. Germline CDR1 is SSHAT and CDR2 is FNYEAQ (reference sequence). CDR3 protein: CASSPQDRGRGNTIYF. The CDR3 DNA sequence: TGTGCTAGCAGCCCCCAGGACAGGGGGCGAGGAAACACCATATATTTT.

The gene calls are TRBV28 and TRBJ2-7; 7 bases are a match to TRBD1. Germline V gives CDR1 MDHEN, CDR2 SYDVKM. Germline trimming cut 6 bases from V and 1 base from J; bases unmatched to any gene: 9. The CDR3 extends over 15 amino acids. CDR3 in amino acids: CASSRRQGLSYEQYF. The DNA of the CDR3 is TGTGCCAGCAGCCGCCGACAGGGTTTATCCTACGAGCAGTACTTC.

The rearrangement uses TRBV15 and TRBJ2-1; no reliable D call. The CDR3 spans 12 residues. Germline loops: CDR1 LNHNV, CDR2 YYDKDF (reference sequence). V gave up 0 bases and J gave up 15 bases, with 12 bases separating them. The CDR3 nucleotides are TGTGCCACCAGCAGAGATGATCGGCAGCCGTTCTTC. It yields the protein CATSRDDRQPFF.

The chain has TRBV5-5 and TRBJ1-6; D is unclear. The V end lost 4 bases, the J end lost 10 bases, and 9 bases lay between the germline ends. CDR3 length: 12 residues. Per germline, CDR1 SGHKS and CDR2 YYEKEE (reference sequence). CDR3 amino acids: CASSPLRSPLHF. CDR3 DNA: TGTGCCAGCAGCCCCCTCAGGTCACCCCTCCACTTT.

The chain is built from TRBV19 and TRBJ1-1; D not certain. Germline V CDR1 and CDR2: LNHDA, SQIVND (reference sequence). V lost 7 bases and J lost 4, with 13 bases in between. The CDR3 has 13 amino acids. CDR3 in amino acids: CASKRVGGTEAFF. For the CDR3, the DNA is TGTGCCAGTAAGAGGGTCGGAGGCACTGAAGCTTTCTTT.

The genes are TRBV12-3 or TRBV12-4 and TRBJ1-2, with TRBD1 matching 7 bases. The CDR3 spans 13 residues. The ends lost 3 bases at V and 2 bases at J; junction bases unmatched: 0. CDR3 loop: CASSFRGNYGYTF. CDR3 DNA sequence: TGTGCCAGCAGTTTCAGGGGGAACTATGGCTACACCTTC.

The gene calls are TRBV11-2 and TRBJ2-7; 7 bases map to TRBD1. V lost 1 base, J lost 5 bases, and 5 bases stayed unmatched. The CDR3 has 14 residues. CDR1 is SGHAT and CDR2 is FQNNGV in the germline V gene. CDR3 in amino acids: CASSLADRADEQYF. The CDR3 DNA follows: TGTGCCAGCAGCTTAGCCGACAGGGCCGACGAGCAGTACTTC. Supplemented by reference TRBV11-2 and TRBJ2-7, the full variable domain reads EAGVAQSPRYKIIEKRQSVAFWCNPISGHATLYWYQQILGQGPKLLIQFQNNGVVDDSQLPKDRFSAERLKGVDSTLKIQPAKLEDSAVYLCASSLADRADEQYFGPGTRLTVT.

The sample holds one count of this clone. V is TRBV10-3 and J is TRBJ2-1, with 7 bases aligning to TRBD2. V was pared by 6 bases and J by 6 bases, with 5 bases of the junction left unmatched. The CDR3 runs to 13 residues. Germline V gives CDR1 ENHRY, CDR2 SYGVKD. Here the CDR3 reads CAIRLTSSNEQFF. In DNA, the CDR3 is TGTGCCATCAGACTGACTAGCAGCAATGAGCAGTTCTTC.

This sequence joins TRBV5-5 and TRBJ1-1; weak D call: TRBD1 (6 bases). Germline CDR1 is SGHKS and CDR2 is YYEKEE (reference sequence). This CDR3 comprises 14 residues. The V and J ends lost 1 base and 6 bases respectively, with 13 bases between them. The CDR3 sequence is CASSLNHRGSEAFF. The CDR3 DNA reads as TGTGCCAGCAGCTTGAACCATAGGGGGTCTGAAGCTTTCTTT.

The rearrangement links TRBV6-5 to TRBJ2-7, with a weak D call TRBD2 (6 bases). With 0 bases removed from V and 4 bases from J, the gap between germline ends came to 10 bases. CDR1 and CDR2 from the germline V gene are MNHEY and SVGAGI. This CDR3 is built from 14 residues. CDR3 DNA sequence: TGTGCCAGCAGTTACTCGCGGGGTAAATACGAGCAGTACTTC. Amino acids: CASSYSRGKYEQYF.

The V call is TRBV7-2, the J call TRBJ1-5, with D hard to call. The germline CDR1 and CDR2 sequences are SGHTA and FQGNSA. The CDR3 spans 15 residues. The germline V and J ends were trimmed by 2 bases and 6 bases, with 14 bases remaining between them. CDR3 in DNA: TGTGCCAGCAGCTTAAACCGGAGTGGACGTCAGCCCCAGCATTTT. The encoded protein is CASSLNRSGRQPQHF.

The rearrangement joins TRBV7-3 to TRBJ2-3; TRBD1 matches 8 bases. CDR1 and CDR2 (germline): SGHTA, FQGTGA. V was pared by 3 bases and J by 5 bases, with 4 bases of the junction left unmatched. This CDR3 has 14 residues. DNA of the CDR3: TGTGCCAGCAGCTTGGACAGGGCGGTAGATACGCAGTATTTT. The encoded protein is CASSLDRAVDTQYF.